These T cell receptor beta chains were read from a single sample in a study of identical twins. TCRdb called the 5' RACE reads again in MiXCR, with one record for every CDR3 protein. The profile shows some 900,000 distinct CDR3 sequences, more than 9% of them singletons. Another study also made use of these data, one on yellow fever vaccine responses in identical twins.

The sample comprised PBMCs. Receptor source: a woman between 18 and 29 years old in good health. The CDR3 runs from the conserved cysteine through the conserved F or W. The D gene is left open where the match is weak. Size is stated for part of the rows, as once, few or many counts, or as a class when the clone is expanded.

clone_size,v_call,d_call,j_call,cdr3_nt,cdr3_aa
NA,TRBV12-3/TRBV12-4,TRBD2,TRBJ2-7,TGTGCCAGCAGTTTAGGGCTAGCGGGAGGAGACCAGAGCTACGAGCAGTACTTC,CASSLGLAGGDQSYEQYF
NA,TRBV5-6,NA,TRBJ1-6,TGTGCCAGCAGCCTAACACCGGGACGGAGCTCCTATAATTCACCCCTCCACTTT,CASSLTPGRSSYNSPLHF
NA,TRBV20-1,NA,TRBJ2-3,TGCAGTGCTCGCCGTAGGGGGATCACAGATACGCAGTATTTT,CSARRRGITDTQYF
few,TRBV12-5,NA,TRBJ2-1,TGTGCTAGTGCCCCGTCACGCGGCTCCTACAATGAGCAGTTCTTC,CASAPSRGSYNEQFF
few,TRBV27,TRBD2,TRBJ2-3,TGTGCCAGCAGTACGGGACTAGCGGGAGTAGATACGCAGTATTTT,CASSTGLAGVDTQYF
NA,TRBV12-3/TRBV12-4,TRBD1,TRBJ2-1,TGTGCCAGCAGTTGGGACAGGGCTCTAAGGGCGAGCAATGAGCAGTTCTTC,CASSWDRALRASNEQFF
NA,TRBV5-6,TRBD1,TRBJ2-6,TGTGCCAGCAGCTCCGGACAGGAGTTTTCTTGGTTTTCTGGGGCCAACGTCCTGACTTTC,CASSSGQEFSWFSGANVLTF
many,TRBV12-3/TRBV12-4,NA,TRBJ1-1,TGTGCCAGCACCGGCGGGTACACTGAAGCTTTCTTT,CASTGGYTEAFF
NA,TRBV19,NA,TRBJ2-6,TGTGCCAGTAATCATAACAGGGAGAGCTCTGGGGCCAACGTCCTGACTTTC,CASNHNRESSGANVLTF
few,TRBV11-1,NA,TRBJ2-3,TGTGCCAGCAGCCTGACTAGTATAGATACGCAGTATTTT,CASSLTSIDTQYF
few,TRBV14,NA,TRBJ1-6,TGTGCCAGCAGCCAACAGCAAAACTATAATTCACCCCTCCACTTT,CASSQQQNYNSPLHF
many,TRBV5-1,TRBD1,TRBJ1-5,TGCGCCAGCAGCCGCGGACAGGGAAGCAATCAGCCCCAGCATTTT,CASSRGQGSNQPQHF
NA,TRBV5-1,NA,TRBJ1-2,TGCGCCAGCAGCCAAAACGTCGGGGGCTACACCTTC,CASSQNVGGYTF
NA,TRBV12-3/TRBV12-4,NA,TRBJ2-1,TGTGCCAGCAGTTCCACCCCCCCCTACAATGAGCAGTTCTTC,CASSSTPPYNEQFF
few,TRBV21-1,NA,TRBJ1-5,TGTGCCAGCAGCAAATGTGGACAGGCGAATAGCAATCAGCCCCAGCATTTT,CASSKCGQANSNQPQHF
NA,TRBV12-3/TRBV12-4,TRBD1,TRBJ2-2,TGTGCCAGCAGCCACCGGACAGGGGGGACCGGGGAGCTGTTTTTT,CASSHRTGGTGELFF
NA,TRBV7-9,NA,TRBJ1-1,TGTGCCAGCAGCTCCGGGGACGGGAACACTGAAGCTTTCTTT,CASSSGDGNTEAFF
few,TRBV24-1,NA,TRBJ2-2,TGTGCCACCAGTGATAGGGACCAAAACACCGGGGAGCTGTTTTTT,CATSDRDQNTGELFF
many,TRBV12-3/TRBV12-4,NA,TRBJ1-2,TGTGCCAGCAGTTACGACGGATACTATGGCTACACCTTC,CASSYDGYYGYTF
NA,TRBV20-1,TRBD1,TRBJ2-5,TGCAGTGCTACGGGACAGGGGTGGGAGACCCAGTACTTC,CSATGQGWETQYF
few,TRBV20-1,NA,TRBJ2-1,TGCAGTGCTAGAAACAGCTACGAGCAGTTCTTC,CSARNSYEQFF
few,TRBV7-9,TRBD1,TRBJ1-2,TGTGCCAGCAGCTCGTTAACCTTTAGACAGGGGGAGTATGGCTACACCTTC,CASSSLTFRQGEYGYTF
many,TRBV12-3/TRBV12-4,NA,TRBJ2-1,TGTGCCAGCACGGGGTCCGGGACCGTATACAATGAGCAGTTCTTC,CASTGSGTVYNEQFF
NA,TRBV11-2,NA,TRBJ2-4,TGTGCCAGCAGCCCTCGGGGGGCCAAAAACATTCAGTACTTC,CASSPRGAKNIQYF
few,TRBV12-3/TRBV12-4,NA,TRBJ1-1,TGTGCCAGCAGTTTAGGTGGGGGGCTCTGGAACACTGAAGCTTTCTTT,CASSLGGGLWNTEAFF
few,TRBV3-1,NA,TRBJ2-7,TGTGCCAGCAGCCACAGCCAGACAGCATACGAGCAGTACTTC,CASSHSQTAYEQYF
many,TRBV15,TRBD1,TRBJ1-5,TGTGCCACCAGCAGTGGCGGGACAGGGGGCAATCAGCCCCAGCATTTT,CATSSGGTGGNQPQHF
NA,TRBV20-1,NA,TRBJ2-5,TGCAGTGCTTCCCCCTGGACGGAAATTAAAGAGACCCAGTACTTC,CSASPWTEIKETQYF
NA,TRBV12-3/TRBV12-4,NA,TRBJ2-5,TGTGCCAGCAGTTCACTAGGGGGTGAGACCCAGTACTTC,CASSSLGGETQYF
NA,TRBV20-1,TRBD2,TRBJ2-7,TGCAGTGCTAGGGTAGCGGGAGTCTACGAGCAGTACTTC,CSARVAGVYEQYF
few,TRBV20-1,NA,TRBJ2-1,TGCAGTGCTAGAGCACGGGGGCGGGGTGAGCAGTTCTTC,CSARARGRGEQFF
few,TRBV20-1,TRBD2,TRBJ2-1,TGCAGTGCTAGAGGAGCCCTTAGCGGGCCCGACAATGAGCAGTTCTTC,CSARGALSGPDNEQFF
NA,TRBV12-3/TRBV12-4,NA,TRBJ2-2,TGTGCCAGCAGTTTAGGACGGTCATCGAACACCGGGGAGCTGTTTTTT,CASSLGRSSNTGELFF
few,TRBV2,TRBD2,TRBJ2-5,TGTGCCTCAGTAGCGGGTGACTACAAAGAGACCCAGTACTTC,CASVAGDYKETQYF
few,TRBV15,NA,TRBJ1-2,TGTGCCACCAGCAGGCCGGAGGGGGGCTACACCTTC,CATSRPEGGYTF
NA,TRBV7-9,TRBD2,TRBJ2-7,TGTGCCAGCAGCTCGAATGGGGGGGACGAGCAGTACTTC,CASSSNGGDEQYF
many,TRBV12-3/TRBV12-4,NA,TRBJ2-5,TGTGCCAGCCGCCGGGGCATGGAGACCCAGTACTTC,CASRRGMETQYF